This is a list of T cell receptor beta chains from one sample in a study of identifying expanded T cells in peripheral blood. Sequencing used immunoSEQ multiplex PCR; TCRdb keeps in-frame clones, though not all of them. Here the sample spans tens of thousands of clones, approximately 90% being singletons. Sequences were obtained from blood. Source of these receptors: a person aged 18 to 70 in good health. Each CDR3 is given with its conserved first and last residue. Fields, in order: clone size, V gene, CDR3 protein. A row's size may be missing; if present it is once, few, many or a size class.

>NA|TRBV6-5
CASKETSTDTQYF
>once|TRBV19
CASSNPMGGSSSYEQYF
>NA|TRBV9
CASSAGTLDYEQYF
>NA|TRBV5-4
CASSLGVSEAFF
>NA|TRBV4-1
CASSLSGAPYEQYF
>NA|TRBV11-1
CASSRGPPRADTQYF
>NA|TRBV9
CASSPPTGDGRREQYF
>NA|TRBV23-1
CARSTGTGANVLTF
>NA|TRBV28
CASSFLVNEQFF
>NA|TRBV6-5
CASIRNTEAFF
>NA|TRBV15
CATSGQYSGANVLTF
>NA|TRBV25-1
CASRGRGIAGELFF
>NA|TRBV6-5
CASSYGLAGADTQYF
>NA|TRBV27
CASSPSGGSNTEAFF
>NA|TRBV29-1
CSAGFGPEQYF
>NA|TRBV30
CAWTQGLAGFETQYF
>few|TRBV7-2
CASTSRDREQYF
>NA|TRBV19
CASSKTEKNEQYF
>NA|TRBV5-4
CASSGLGGNEQFF
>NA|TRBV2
CASSEETSWRETQYF
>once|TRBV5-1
CASSWTGGAIDIQYF
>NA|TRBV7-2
CASSLRQGPNEQFF
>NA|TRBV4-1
CASTPTTLSYNEQFF
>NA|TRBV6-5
CASSLGIPSEKLFF
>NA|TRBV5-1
CASSLNNQLQETQYF
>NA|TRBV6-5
CASSAQFGGGETQYF
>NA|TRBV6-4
CASSDGYEQYF
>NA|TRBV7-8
CASSFSGGLNEKLFF
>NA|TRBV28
CASLTGTFNQPQHF
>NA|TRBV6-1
CASSVLAGTTDTQYF
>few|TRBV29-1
CSVRHSWTSGRASYNEQFF
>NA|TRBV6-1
CVSSEVSASSYEQYF
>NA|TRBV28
CASSLWRGQGTEAFF
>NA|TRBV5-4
CASSSGTGGSGSYEQYF
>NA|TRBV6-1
CASSVFGQGRGDTQYF